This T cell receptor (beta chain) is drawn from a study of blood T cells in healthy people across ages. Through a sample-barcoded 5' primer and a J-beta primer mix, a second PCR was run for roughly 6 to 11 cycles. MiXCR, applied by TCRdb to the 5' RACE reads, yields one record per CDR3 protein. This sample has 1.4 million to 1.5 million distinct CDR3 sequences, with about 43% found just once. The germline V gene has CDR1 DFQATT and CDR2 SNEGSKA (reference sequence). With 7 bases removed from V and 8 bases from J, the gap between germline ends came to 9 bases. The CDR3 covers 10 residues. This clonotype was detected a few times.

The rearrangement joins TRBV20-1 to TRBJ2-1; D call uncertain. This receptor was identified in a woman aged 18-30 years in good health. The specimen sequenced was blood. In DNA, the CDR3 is TGCAGTGGGTCGGCTGATGAGCAGTTCTTC. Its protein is CSGSADEQFF.